This record covers a single T cell receptor (beta chain). The data derive from a study of PD-1 blockade in classical Hodgkin lymphoma. Method: immunoSEQ multiplex PCR; TCRdb's copy keeps in-frame clones and lacks some. The data contain roughly 31,000 clones, about 89% of them singletons. The V gene's germline CDR1 is SNHLY and CDR2 FYNNEI. This CDR3 has 13 amino acids. Trimming pared 6 bases from V and 7 bases from J, leaving 16 bases between. Sample time point: newly diagnosed, previously untreated cHL patient sample. Purification of CD4+ T cells from thawed PBMCs was performed via magnetic negative selection.

The sequenced sample was CD4+ T cells from blood. The clonotype originates from a human donor with classical Hodgkin lymphoma. The V gene is TRBV2, the J gene TRBJ2-7; D may be TRBD1 (6 bases). The chain's CDR3 is CASRRTALGEQYF. DNA for the CDR3: TGTGCCAGCAGAAGGACAGCCCTAGGGGAGCAGTACTTC.